This is a list of T cell receptor beta chains from one sample in a study of cytomegalovirus exposure and HLA in healthy donors. This table comes from immunoSEQ multiplex PCR, and its TCRdb copy is limited to in-frame clones, with some not included. The repertoire holds about 190,000 clones, with 75% to 90% as singletons. Material for sequencing was PBMCs. The receptors come from a woman aged 50 to 65 in good health and CMV-seropositive. Each CDR3 is given with its conserved first and last residue. D genes are given only for firm matches. Size is omitted from some rows. Given values are once, few, many or a class for expanded clones.

size	V	length	J	D	DNA	CDR3
.	TRBV5-6	14	TRBJ1-1	TRBD1	TGTGCCAGCAGCTTGAATACAGGGGGCACTGAAGCTTTCTTT	CASSLNTGGTEAFF
.	TRBV6-7	19	TRBJ1-2	.	TGTGCCAGCAATTTGTACACTGAGGGGCCTCGGCTGGGACAAATAAGCTACACCTTC	CASNLYTEGPRLGQISYTF
.	TRBV5-1	14	TRBJ1-1	.	TGCGCCAGCAGCGAACTAACAGACAGCACTGAAGCTTTCTTT	CASSELTDSTEAFF
.	TRBV6-1	14	TRBJ1-5	.	TGTGCCAGCAGTGAAGCGGGGGGGGATCAGCCCCAGCATTTT	CASSEAGGDQPQHF
once	TRBV5-4	15	TRBJ2-1	TRBD2	TGTGCCAGCAGCTCTCTGAGCGGGGGGGACAATGAGCAGTTCTTC	CASSSLSGGDNEQFF
.	TRBV27	13	TRBJ1-2	TRBD1	TGTGCCAGCAGTCCGGGACAGAGCTATGGCTACACCTTC	CASSPGQSYGYTF
.	TRBV28	16	TRBJ1-2	TRBD1	TGTGCCAGCAGTTCTCCCCGGGGGACAGGGACCTATGGCTACACCTTC	CASSSPRGTGTYGYTF
.	TRBV28	13	TRBJ1-5	TRBD1	TGTGCCAGCAGTGATCAGGGGGGACAGCCCCAGCATTTT	CASSDQGGQPQHF
.	TRBV19	14	TRBJ1-6	.	TGTGCCAGTAGTCCCAGACAGCAGAATTCACCCCTCCACTTT	CASSPRQQNSPLHF
.	TRBV16	15	TRBJ1-4	.	TGTGCCAGCAGCCAAAGGCTCGGGGGGCTGGAAAAACTGTTTTTT	CASSQRLGGLEKLFF
.	TRBV6-4	13	TRBJ1-4	TRBD1	TGTGCCAGCTCGGACAGGGGTGACGAAAAACTGTTTTTT	CASSDRGDEKLFF
.	TRBV6-5	11	TRBJ1-4	.	TGTGCCAGCAGGGTTCGGGAAAAACTGTTTTTT	CASRVREKLFF
.	TRBV5-4	13	TRBJ2-1	TRBD1	TGTGCCACCCGACAGGGCATTGACTATGAGCAGTTCTTC	CATRQGIDYEQFF
.	TRBV4-1	17	TRBJ1-5	TRBD1	TGCGCCAGCAGCCAAGTGTCAGGGGGCGAGAGCAATCAGCCCCAGCATTTT	CASSQVSGGESNQPQHF
.	TRBV19	12	TRBJ1-2	.	TGTGCCAGTAGTATAAGGACATCTGGCTACACCTTC	CASSIRTSGYTF
.	TRBV7-9	10	TRBJ2-7	.	TGTGCCAGCAGCCCCTCCGAGCAGTACTTC	CASSPSEQYF
.	TRBV7-3	16	TRBJ2-2	.	TGTGCCAGCAGCGAGGGCGGTTCGGGAAACACCGGGGAGCTGTTTTTT	CASSEGGSGNTGELFF
.	TRBV12-5	16	TRBJ2-1	TRBD1	TGTGCTAGTGGTTCCCCGACAGGGAGCGCCCTCAATGAGCAGTTCTTC	CASGSPTGSALNEQFF
once	TRBV19	14	TRBJ1-5	.	TGTGCCAGTAGTATTGGACAGTTGAATCAGCCCCAGCATTTT	CASSIGQLNQPQHF
.	TRBV7-9	16	TRBJ1-6	.	TGTTCCAGCAGCCCGCCGAGGATGGGGGGGCATTTACCCCTCCACTTT	CSSSPPRMGGHLPLHF
.	TRBV15	15	TRBJ1-6	.	TGTGCCACCAGCCCGAACCGGTTTTATAATTCACCCCTCCACTTT	CATSPNRFYNSPLHF
.	TRBV30	14	TRBJ1-6	.	TGTGCCTGGAGTGTACGGGGAGGGAGTTCACCCCTCCACTTT	CAWSVRGGSSPLHF
.	TRBV6-5	12	TRBJ1-1	.	TGTGCCAGCAGTAGGGGGTCCGATGAAGCTTTCTTT	CASSRGSDEAFF
.	TRBV6-6	13	TRBJ2-5	.	TGTGCCAGCAGTTCCGGACAGCAAGAGACCCAGTACTTC	CASSSGQQETQYF
.	TRBV11-3	15	TRBJ2-1	.	TGTGCCAGCAGCCTGGGGGGGCTTTCCTACAATGAGCAGTTCTTC	CASSLGGLSYNEQFF
.	TRBV10-1	15	TRBJ2-1	TRBD2	TGCGCCAGCAGTGATATGAGCGGGGGAGACAATGAGCAGTTCTTC	CASSDMSGGDNEQFF
.	TRBV28	14	TRBJ2-7	TRBD1	TGTGCCAGCAGTTCGACAGGGGGCATTTACGAGCAGTACTTC	CASSSTGGIYEQYF
.	TRBV30	13	TRBJ2-7	.	TGTGCCTGGAGTGTTGGGGAGGCCTACGAGCGGTACTTC	CAWSVGEAYERYF
.	TRBV6-6	16	TRBJ2-2	.	TGTGCCAGCAGTTACGGGGCAGTTGGTCGGCCCGGGGAGCTGTTTTTT	CASSYGAVGRPGELFF
.	TRBV11-3	16	TRBJ2-1	.	TGTGCCAGCAGCCTCAGGAGCAAGGCGGGGTACAATGAGCAGTTCTTC	CASSLRSKAGYNEQFF
.	TRBV9	14	TRBJ1-3	.	TGTGCCAGCAGCCCACGCGACGGGAGAAACACCATATATTTT	CASSPRDGRNTIYF
few	TRBV28	12	TRBJ1-2	.	TGTGCCAGCAGCCTAGGTGGCTATGGCTACACCTTC	CASSLGGYGYTF
.	TRBV11-2	19	TRBJ2-2	.	TGTGCCAGCAGCTTAGGAGGGTGGCGCGGGGGCTTTAGCACCGGGGAGCTGTTTTTT	CASSLGGWRGGFSTGELFF
few	TRBV6-1	14	TRBJ1-1	.	TGTGCCAGCAGTGAAGAGGAGGGGTACACTGAAGCTTTCTTT	CASSEEEGYTEAFF
.	TRBV4-3	13	TRBJ1-2	.	TGCGCCAGCAGCCCGGACAGTAACTATGGCTACACCTTC	CASSPDSNYGYTF
.	TRBV7-9	15	TRBJ1-1	.	TGTGCCAGCAGCTTAAATCTGGGCGTAAACACTGAAGCTTTCTTT	CASSLNLGVNTEAFF
.	TRBV6-6	14	TRBJ2-3	TRBD1	TGTGCCAGCAAGTTGACAGGGCTAACAGATACGCAGTATTTT	CASKLTGLTDTQYF
.	TRBV28	14	TRBJ2-1	.	TGTGCCAGCAGTTCCACGACTTCCCGATGGGAGCAGTTCTTC	CASSSTTSRWEQFF
.	TRBV5-5	14	TRBJ1-3	TRBD1	TGTGCCAGCAGCCCCAGGGGGTCTGGAAACACCATATATTTT	CASSPRGSGNTIYF
.	TRBV23-1	13	TRBJ1-2	TRBD1	TGCGCCAGCAGCCAGGGGGGAGTCTATGGCTACACCTTC	CASSQGGVYGYTF
.	TRBV28	15	TRBJ1-2	TRBD1	TGTGCCGGCACATCCTCACAGGGGGCGTATTATGGCTACACCTTC	CAGTSSQGAYYGYTF
.	TRBV5-1	17	TRBJ2-1	.	TGCGCCAGCAGCTTGGACCTCCGGTCTAGCTCCTACAATGAGCAGTTCTTC	CASSLDLRSSSYNEQFF
.	TRBV10-2	13	TRBJ2-7	.	TGCGCCAGCAGTGGCGGCGGAGCATACGAGCAGTACTTC	CASSGGGAYEQYF
.	TRBV19	14	TRBJ2-3	TRBD1	TGTGCCAGCAGGGCAGGGGGCCTCACAGATACGCAGTATTTT	CASRAGGLTDTQYF
.	TRBV5-1	14	TRBJ2-4	TRBD1	TGCGCCAGCCGTACCGGGACAGAAGCAAACATTCAGTACTTC	CASRTGTEANIQYF
few	TRBV2	15	TRBJ1-2	TRBD1	TGTGCCAGCAGTGCGGTGGGGACAGGGGCATATGGCTACACCTTC	CASSAVGTGAYGYTF
.	TRBV6-5	15	TRBJ1-5	TRBD1	TGTGCCAGCAGTGACTTCAGGGGGAGCAATCAGCCCCAGCATTTT	CASSDFRGSNQPQHF
.	TRBV7-8	19	TRBJ2-6	.	TGTGCCAGCAGCCTGTACCGGGATCCAAGCTTCTCTGGGGCCAACGTCCTGACTTTC	CASSLYRDPSFSGANVLTF
.	TRBV2	13	TRBJ2-3	.	TGTGCCAGCAGTGACCTAACAGCAGATACGCAGTATTTT	CASSDLTADTQYF